This paragraph reports one T cell receptor (beta chain). Antigen: not known. Only in-frame clones appear in the TCRdb table, and some are missing; sequencing was by immunoSEQ multiplex PCR. The data show hundreds of thousands of clones, over 90% seen once. The sample's time point: blood from clinic visit 5 months post-surgery; TSC patient then seizure free. Sequencing was limited to surgery cases with top T cell transcript signatures in brain tissue. At least one anti-epileptic drug was given before surgery. This sample is drawn from a study of brain T cells in children with intractable seizures. Deletions cut 4 bases from V and 4 bases from J, with 17 bases between. The CDR3 loop spans 15 amino acids. Looked up from germline, CDR1 is SGHDT and CDR2 is YYEEEE. Study-wide points: Pre-surgery blood may have been undersampled, hiding some clones.

The sample in question was peripheral blood, obtained 4 to 5 months after surgery. The TCR originated in a boy under two years old with tuberous sclerosis and intractable seizures. The genes are TRBV5-6 and TRBJ1-2; D unresolved. CDR3 coding DNA: TGTGCCAGCAGCAAGGGCGGGGTGGCAGTCTATGGCTACACCTTC. It yields the protein CASSKGGVAVYGYTF.